Shown below are 5 T cell receptor beta chains from a single sample sequenced in a study of T-cell memory formation after mild COVID-19. TCRdb independently ran MiXCR on the 5' RACE reads; one entry per CDR3 protein. The table records 280,000 or so distinct CDR3 sequences, over 15% of them present only once. The sequenced sample consisted of PBMCs or a T cell subset sorted from them (not recorded which). The receptors derive from a man younger than 30 who had mild COVID-19 (a few samples of this study predate the infection). Cell type and time point are not known.

The V gene is TRBV13, the J gene TRBJ2-5; TRBD2 agrees at 8 bases. Germline lookup yields CDR1 PRHDT and CDR2 FYEKMQ (reference sequence). With 4 bases clipped from V and 1 base from J, the junction kept 11 bases outside the gene matches. The CDR3 totals 17 residues. The CDR3 sequence: CASSSPSSRGVQETQYF. The CDR3 region has the DNA TGTGCCAGCAGCTCACCATCGTCGCGGGGGGTCCAAGAGACCCAGTACTTC.

This clonotype was detected only a few times. The chain carries TRBV5-6 and TRBJ2-3; D unresolved. V was trimmed by 1 base and J by 3 bases, leaving 12 bases between them. In germline, CDR1 is SGHDT, CDR2 YYEEEE. The CDR3 length is 15 residues. The CDR3 protein is CASSLFQMGTDTQYF. The CDR3 DNA follows: TGTGCCAGCAGCTTGTTCCAGATGGGGACAGATACGCAGTATTTT. Full variable domain (rest looked up from reference TRBV5-6 and TRBJ2-3): DAGVTQSPTHLIKTRGQQVTLRCSPKSGHDTVSWYQQALGQGPQFIFQYYEEEERQRGNFPDRFSGHQFPNYSSELNVNALLLGDSALYLCASSLFQMGTDTQYFGPGTRLTVL.

This clonotype was seen a handful of times. This rearrangement joins TRBV12-3 or TRBV12-4 to TRBJ2-7; no firm D call. Trimming stripped 2 bases from V and 0 bases from J, with 5 bases between. The CDR3 runs 13 residues. The CDR3 here is CASSLRHSYEQYF. CDR3 nucleotides: TGTGCCAGCAGTTTAAGGCACTCCTACGAGCAGTACTTC.

The chain couples TRBV6-5 to TRBJ2-3; TRBD2 aligns across 8 bases. This CDR3 is 16 amino acids long. J gave up 3 bases and V 5 bases, and 10 bases lay outside the gene matches. Germline lookup yields CDR1 MNHEY and CDR2 SVGAGI. The CDR3 here is CASSHGGALVTDTQYF. The CDR3 DNA reads TGTGCCAGCAGTCACGGGGGGGCCCTCGTGACAGATACGCAGTATTTT.

This clonotype was seen a few times. The chain employs TRBV20-1 and TRBJ1-2; no definite D call. CDR3 length equals 13 residues. The V gene lost 2 bases and the J gene lost 0 bases, with 7 bases spanning the gap. Germline CDR1 and CDR2: DFQATT and SNEGSKA (reference sequence). CDR3 sequence reads: CSARQASNYGYTF. DNA of the CDR3: TGCAGTGCTAGACAGGCGTCTAACTATGGCTACACCTTC.